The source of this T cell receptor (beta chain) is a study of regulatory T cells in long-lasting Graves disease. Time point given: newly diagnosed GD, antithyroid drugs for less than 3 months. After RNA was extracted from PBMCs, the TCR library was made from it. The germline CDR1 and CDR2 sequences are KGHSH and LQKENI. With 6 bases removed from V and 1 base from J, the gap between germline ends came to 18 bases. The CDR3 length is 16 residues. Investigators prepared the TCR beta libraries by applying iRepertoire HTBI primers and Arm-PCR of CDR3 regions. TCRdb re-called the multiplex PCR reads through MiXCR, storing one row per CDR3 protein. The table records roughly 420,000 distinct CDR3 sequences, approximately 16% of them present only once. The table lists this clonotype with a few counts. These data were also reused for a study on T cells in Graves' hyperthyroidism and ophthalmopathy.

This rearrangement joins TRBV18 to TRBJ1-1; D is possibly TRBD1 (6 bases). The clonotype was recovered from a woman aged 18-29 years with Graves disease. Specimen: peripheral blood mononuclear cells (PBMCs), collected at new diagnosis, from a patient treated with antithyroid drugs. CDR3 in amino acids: CASSLQGSISNTEAFF. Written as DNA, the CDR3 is TGTGCCAGCTCTCTACAGGGATCTATATCGAACACTGAAGCTTTCTTT.